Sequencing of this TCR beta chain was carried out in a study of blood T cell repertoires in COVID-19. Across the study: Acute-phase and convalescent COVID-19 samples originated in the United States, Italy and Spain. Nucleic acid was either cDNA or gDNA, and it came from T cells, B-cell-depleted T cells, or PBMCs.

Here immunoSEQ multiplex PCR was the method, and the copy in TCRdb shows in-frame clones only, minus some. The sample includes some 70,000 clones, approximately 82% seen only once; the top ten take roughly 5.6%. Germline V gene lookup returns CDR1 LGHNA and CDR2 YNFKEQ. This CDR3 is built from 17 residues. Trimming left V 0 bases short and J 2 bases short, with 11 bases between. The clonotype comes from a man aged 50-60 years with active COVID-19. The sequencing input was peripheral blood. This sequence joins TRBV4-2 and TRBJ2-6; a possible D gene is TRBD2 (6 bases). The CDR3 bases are TGTGCCAGCAGCCAAGAGTCTGGGGGGACTGGGGCCAACGTCCTGACTTTC. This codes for CASSQESGGTGANVLTF.